The 21 T cell receptor beta chains below were found in one sample sequenced in a study of blood T cell repertoires in COVID-19. The assay was immunoSEQ multiplex PCR, and TCRdb's table has in-frame clones only and misses some. Of about 190,000 clones detected, 82% appear once; the ten largest clones hold 7.8%. The sample comprised peripheral blood. The source of these receptors is a woman aged 55-69 years with COVID-19, enrolled during active disease.

This clone was detected a few times. The chain links TRBV6-5 to TRBJ2-2, with TRBD2 as a possible D gene (6 bases). V dropped 8 bases and J dropped 0 bases, with 13 bases sitting between them. The CDR3 runs 15 residues. The germline gives CDR1 MNHEY, CDR2 SVGAGI. In DNA, the CDR3 is TGTGCCAGCGAGCGGGCACGGACGAACACCGGGGAGCTGTTTTTT. As protein: CASERARTNTGELFF.

The DNA of the CDR3 is TGTGCCAGCAGCCAACAGGGGGCGCCGAATGGCTACACCTTC. Translation gives CASSQQGAPNGYTF. The chain links TRBV27 to TRBJ1-2, with 9 bases that match TRBD1. The CDR3 consists of 14 residues. With V trimmed by 6 bases and J by 6 bases, 8 bases remained unmatched. Germline V gene lookup returns CDR1 MNHEY and CDR2 SMNVEV (reference sequence).

This clone was seen more than once but under ten times. The rearrangement joins TRBV20-1 to TRBJ2-1, with D possibly TRBD1 on 5 matching bases. The V and J ends lost 3 bases and 3 bases respectively, with 9 bases between them. This CDR3 contains 13 residues. CDR1 is DFQATT, CDR2 SNEGSKA, per germline (reference sequence). The CDR3 sequence: CSASLQDYNEQFF. CDR3 nucleotide sequence: TGCAGTGCTAGTTTACAGGACTACAATGAGCAGTTCTTC.

J is TRBJ2-5 and V is TRBV24-1, with D perhaps TRBD2 (6 bases). Germline assignment: CDR1 KGHDR and CDR2 SFDVKD. V was trimmed by 7 bases and J by 0 bases, leaving 11 bases between them. The CDR3 loop spans 14 amino acids. CDR3 sequence reads: CATSDGGYQETQYF. CDR3 in DNA: TGTGCCACCAGCGACGGGGGTTACCAAGAGACCCAGTACTTC.

The chain uses TRBV11-2 and TRBJ1-1, with TRBD1 as a possible D gene (6 bases). Trimming took 3 bases from V and 5 from J, leaving 19 bases between them. The CDR3 runs to 16 residues. Per the germline V gene, CDR1 is SGHAT and CDR2 is FQNNGV. The CDR3 nucleotides are TGTGCCAGCAGCTTGCTGGGGGCCGCCGGTGGTACTGAAGCTTTCTTT. This codes for CASSLLGAAGGTEAFF.

This sequence joins TRBV6-2 or TRBV6-3 and TRBJ2-5; 11 bases are a match to TRBD2. There are 14 residues in the CDR3. The V segment lost 5 bases and the J segment 4 bases; nucleotides outside the gene matches: 3. Germline CDR1 MNHEY, CDR2 SVGEGT. CDR3 nucleotide sequence: TGTGCCAGCAGTATCGGACTAGCGGGAGAGACCCAGTACTTC. Residues: CASSIGLAGETQYF.

This clone came up a few times. The chain uses TRBV25-1 and TRBJ1-1; D is undetermined. The CDR3 contains 15 residues. CDR1 is MGHDK, CDR2 SYGVNS, per germline. Trimming removed 6 bases from V and 1 base from J, with 15 bases in between. The CDR3 is CASRKGGGRNTEAFF. In DNA form, the CDR3 reads TGTGCCAGCAGGAAAGGAGGCGGAAGGAACACTGAAGCTTTCTTT.

The V and J genes are TRBV5-1 and TRBJ1-2, with 10 bases identical to TRBD1. The CDR3 is made up of 15 amino acids. Trimming took 4 bases from V and 8 from J; bases not matched to a gene: 11. In germline, CDR1 is SGHRS, CDR2 YFSETQ. The CDR3 coding sequence is TGCGCCAGCAGCCAAACGACAGGGGGCGCTCAAGGCTACACCTTC. This encodes CASSQTTGGAQGYTF.

At least ten counts were recorded for this clone. The chain is built from TRBV7-9 and TRBJ2-1; 9 bases align to TRBD2. Germline values: CDR1 SEHNR, CDR2 FQNEAQ (reference sequence). This CDR3 region has 16 residues. With 2 bases clipped from V and 6 bases from J, the junction kept 8 bases outside the gene matches. CDR3 DNA sequence: TGTGCCAGCAGCTTAATCGGCAGCGGGAGGCCCAATGAGCAGTTCTTC. Protein product: CASSLIGSGRPNEQFF.

This clone was counted only a few times. This chain links TRBV5-1 with TRBJ1-2, with 8 bases identical to TRBD1. Trimming removed 0 bases from V and 7 bases from J; junction bases left unmatched: 11. The CDR3 is 16 residues long. The germline V gene has CDR1 SGHRS and CDR2 YFSETQ. CDR3 sequence (DNA): TGCGCCAGCAGCTTGGGAGACAGGGGCCGCAGGGGTGGCTACACCTTC. Its translation: CASSLGDRGRRGGYTF.

The chain uses TRBV18 and TRBJ1-4, with 8 nucleotides matching TRBD1. CDR3 size: 13 residues. The germline CDR1 and CDR2 sequences are KGHSH and LQKENI. V shed 5 bases and J 6 bases; nucleotides not matched to a gene: 2. CDR3 loop: CASSKGQDEKLFF. As DNA, the CDR3 is TGTGCCAGCTCAAAGGGACAGGATGAAAAACTGTTTTTT.

With regard to this clone: This specimen includes other DNA sequences encoding the same CDR3. The CDR3 sequence is CASSPQGAGQPQHF. Written as DNA, the CDR3 is TGTGCCAGCAGCCCACAGGGGGCCGGTCAGCCCCAGCATTTT. The chain couples TRBV2 to TRBJ1-5; TRBD1 agrees at 9 bases. CDR3 length equals 14 residues. Germline trimming cut 6 bases from V and 6 bases from J; bases unmatched to any gene: 6. The germline CDR1 and CDR2 sequences are SNHLY and FYNNEI.

The CDR3 nucleotides read TGCGCCAGCAGCAAAGGACAGAGCACTATGGGCTACACCTTC. The encoded protein is CASSKGQSTMGYTF. The V gene is TRBV5-1, the J gene TRBJ1-2; the D gene is possibly TRBD1 (6 bases). The CDR3 runs 14 residues. Looked up from germline, CDR1 is SGHRS and CDR2 is YFSETQ. With 4 bases removed from V and 8 bases from J, the gap between germline ends came to 18 bases. The entire variable domain, with the rest obtained from reference TRBV5-1 and TRBJ1-2, is as follows: KAGVTQTPRYLIKTRGQQVTLSCSPISGHRSVSWYQQTPGQGLQFLFEYFSETQRNKGNFPGRFSGRQFSNSRSEMNVSTLELGDSALYLCASSKGQSTMGYTFGSGTRLTVV.

The chain uses TRBV3-1 (or the pseudogene TRBV3-2) and TRBJ2-3; TRBD1 agrees at 10 bases. The length of the CDR3 is 17 residues. The J segment lost 4 bases and the V segment lost 4 bases, leaving 11 bases of the junction unmatched. The germline V gene has CDR1 LGHDT and CDR2 YNNKEL (reference sequence). The CDR3 DNA reads TGTGCCAGCAGCCCAGCCTCCGGGACAGGGGTTTCAGATACGCAGTATTTT. Protein: CASSPASGTGVSDTQYF.

The chain links TRBV6-4 to TRBJ2-3; 8 bases are a match to TRBD1. This CDR3 region has 15 residues. Germline V gives CDR1 MRHNA, CDR2 SNTAGT. With 4 bases clipped from V and 3 bases from J, the junction kept 6 bases outside the gene matches. CDR3 residues: CASSARTGRTDTQYF. As DNA, the CDR3 is TGTGCCAGCAGTGCCCGGACAGGGAGGACAGATACGCAGTATTTT.

The V call is TRBV27, the J call TRBJ1-2, with TRBD1 matching over 8 bases. CDR1 and CDR2 from the germline V gene are MNHEY and SMNVEV (reference sequence). Trimming at V came to 5 bases and at J to 8 bases, leaving 10 bases not matched to a gene. The length of the CDR3 is 14 residues. The CDR3, as DNA: TGTGCCAGCAGTCCCTACGACAGGGGCGGCGGCTACACCTTC. It codes for CASSPYDRGGGYTF.

CDR3 in amino acids: CASSPRTSGDEQYF. The CDR3 DNA sequence: TGTGCCAGCAGCCCACGGACTAGCGGGGACGAGCAGTACTTC. The V and J genes are TRBV5-4 and TRBJ2-7; 12 bases are shared with TRBD2. The length of the CDR3 is 14 residues. The V gene's germline CDR1 is SGHNT and CDR2 YYREEE (reference sequence). Trimming took 4 bases from V and 5 from J; bases not matched to a gene: 4.

The rearrangement uses TRBV2 and TRBJ2-3; D gene ambiguous. The CDR3 is made up of 13 amino acids. Germline loops: CDR1 SNHLY, CDR2 FYNNEI. The V end lost 9 bases, the J end lost 2 bases, and 12 bases lay between the germline ends. The DNA for the CDR3 is TGTGCCAGATCTGGGCTTTCCACAGATACGCAGTATTTT. Its protein product is CARSGLSTDTQYF.

This clone has ten or more counts. This sample also contains other DNA sequences that code for the same CDR3. This chain connects TRBV10-3 to TRBJ2-1, with D tentatively TRBD2 (5 bases). CDR1 ENHRY and CDR2 SYGVKD come from the germline V gene. The V and J ends lost 2 bases and 1 base respectively, with 9 bases between them. This CDR3 region has 15 residues. The CDR3 protein is CAISESGGSYNEQFF. CDR3 nucleotide sequence: TGTGCCATCAGTGAGAGCGGAGGTTCCTACAATGAGCAGTTCTTC.

The chain recombines TRBV7-5 with TRBJ1-1; the table's TRBD1 call for D was not verified on the DNA. TRBV7-5 constitutes a pseudogene. The CDR3 extends over 16 amino acids. CDR3 DNA: TGTGCCAGAAGCTTAGAGTTTGGACAGGTTTTCACTGAAGCTTTCTTT. Translation gives CARSLEFGQVFTEAFF.

V usage is TRBV19 and J usage is TRBJ2-6; 7 bases map to TRBD1. CDR1 is LNHDA, CDR2 SQIVND, per germline (reference sequence). Germline trimming cut 4 bases from V and 13 bases from J; bases unmatched to any gene: 10. There are 14 residues in the CDR3. The CDR3 DNA is TGTGCCAGTAGTAAAGTCGGGACAGCAAAAGTCCTGACTTTC. Amino acids: CASSKVGTAKVLTF.